This T cell receptor (beta chain) is drawn from a study of CD8+ T cells in alopecia areata. Starting from PBMCs, sorting isolated CD4+ and CD8+ T cells. Germline V gene sequence: CDR1 SGHDT, CDR2 YYEEEE. With 4 bases removed from V and 0 bases from J, the gap between germline ends came to 14 bases. This CDR3 contains 17 residues. Extracted RNA was reverse transcribed, and the resulting cDNA served as sequencing template. The table came from immunoSEQ multiplex PCR; TCRdb's copy has only in-frame clones and leaves some out. Here the sample spans fewer than 200,000 clones, approximately 56% being singletons.

The receptor was derived from a human donor with alopecia areata. Sequencing was performed on CD4+ T cells sorted from blood, taken at week 0. The V and J genes are TRBV5-6 and TRBJ2-6; D possibly matches TRBD1 or TRBD2 (5 bases each). The CDR3 nucleotides read TGTGCCAGCAGCCGTCCGGGACGGATCTCTGGGGCCAACGTCCTGACTTTC. Its translation: CASSRPGRISGANVLTF. Full variable domain (remainder filled in from reference TRBV5-6 and TRBJ2-6): DAGVTQSPTHLIKTRGQQVTLRCSPKSGHDTVSWYQQALGQGPQFIFQYYEEEERQRGNFPDRFSGHQFPNYSSELNVNALLLGDSALYLCASSRPGRISGANVLTFGAGSRLTVL.